This is a list of T cell receptor beta chains from one sample in a study of breast tumors, draining lymph nodes, adjacent tissues. TCRdb fed the multiplex PCR reads into MiXCR, producing one record per CDR3 protein. The data show tens of thousands of distinct CDR3 sequences, roughly 20% seen once. Sequencing input: axillary lymph node tissue. Receptors originate from a female donor with breast cancer. Some clones in this sample may be carry-over from other donors' samples. Both conserved end residues are part of each CDR3. A D gene is named only where the DNA matches it firmly. The listing skips clone size in some rows; elsewhere it reads once, few, many or a size class.

j_gene	abundance	d_gene	v_gene	CDR3aa	CDR3nt
TRBJ2-1	many	TRBD2	TRBV29-1	CSVEGLAGGSGNEQFF	TGCAGCGTTGAGGGACTAGCGGGAGGCTCGGGCAATGAGCAGTTCTTC
TRBJ2-7	many	NA	TRBV6-5	CASSPGHHSPTYEQYF	TGTGCCAGCAGCCCGGGACACCACTCCCCAACCTACGAGCAGTACTTC
TRBJ1-5	many	TRBD1	TRBV19	CASSTTDRGWNQPQHF	TGTGCCAGTAGTACGACCGACAGGGGTTGGAATCAGCCCCAGCATTTT
TRBJ2-5	medium-sized	NA	TRBV20-1	CSARVLSQETQYF	TGCAGTGCTAGAGTACTGTCGCAAGAGACCCAGTACTTC
TRBJ2-1	many	NA	TRBV5-8	CASTTHTTPNEQFF	TGTGCCAGCACCACGCACACGACGCCCAATGAGCAGTTCTTC
TRBJ1-2	many	NA	TRBV5-1	CASSLDSNYGYTF	TGCGCCAGCAGCTTGGACAGTAACTATGGCTACACCTTC
TRBJ2-2	many	NA	TRBV6-1	CASSEGNTGELFF	TGTGCCAGCAGTGAAGGGAACACCGGGGAGCTGTTTTTT
TRBJ2-5	NA	NA	TRBV3-2	CASSQDSGLGETQYF	TGTGCCAGCAGCCAAGATAGCGGCTTGGGGGAGACCCAGTACTTC
TRBJ1-5	many	TRBD1	TRBV7-9	CASSSRTGMEHF	TGTGCCAGCAGCTCCCGGACAGGCATGGAACATTTT
TRBJ1-2	many	TRBD1	TRBV29-1	CSVEATGDGYTF	TGCAGCGTTGAGGCTACAGGGGATGGCTACACCTTC
TRBJ2-7	many	NA	TRBV7-2	CASSLDVSNEQYF	TGTGCCAGCAGCTTAGACGTGTCTAACGAGCAGTACTTC
TRBJ2-1	many	TRBD2	TRBV11-3	CASSLGESGRENEQFF	TGTGCCAGCAGCTTAGGCGAGAGCGGGAGAGAGAATGAGCAGTTCTTC
TRBJ1-6	many	NA	TRBV10-2	CASMEASTPLHF	TGCGCCAGCATGGAGGCAAGCACACCCCTCCACTTT
TRBJ2-2	few	TRBD1	TRBV6-2/TRBV6-3	CASRTHRGNTGELFF	TGTGCCAGCAGAACACACAGGGGGAACACCGGGGAGCTGTTTTTT
TRBJ2-5	NA	NA	TRBV5-4	CASRSAGTAALETQYF	TGTGCCAGCAGGAGTGCGGGGACAGCGGCATTAGAGACCCAGTACTTC
TRBJ1-2	many	TRBD1	TRBV11-3	CASSSGQVTPTLYGYTF	TGTGCCAGCAGCTCGGGACAGGTTACCCCAACCCTATATGGCTACACCTTC
TRBJ1-5	many	NA	TRBV19	CASSIELAYLNQPQHF	TGTGCCAGTAGTATTGAGTTGGCATACCTAAATCAGCCCCAGCATTTT
TRBJ1-2	many	NA	TRBV10-3	CAISDLQVNYGYTF	TGTGCCATCAGTGATTTACAGGTTAACTATGGCTACACCTTC
TRBJ2-3	many	NA	TRBV20-1	CSARDPKGSTDTQYF	TGCAGTGCTAGAGATCCGAAGGGAAGCACAGATACGCAGTATTTT
TRBJ1-2	many	NA	TRBV25-1	CASSETASGGYTF	TGTGCCAGCAGTGAAACCGCCTCAGGTGGCTACACCTTC
TRBJ1-2	many	NA	TRBV4-2	CASSQNFGQGVGYTF	TGTGCCAGCAGCCAAAATTTCGGGCAGGGAGTCGGCTACACCTTC
TRBJ1-2	many	TRBD1	TRBV19	CASSIAQGGYGYTF	TGTGCCAGTAGTATAGCGCAGGGGGGCTATGGCTACACCTTC
TRBJ2-3	many	TRBD2	TRBV10-3	CAISDKVGSGRTDTQYF	TGTGCCATCAGTGACAAAGTGGGTAGCGGGAGGACAGATACGCAGTATTTT
TRBJ2-4	once	NA	TRBV20-1	CSARDFEGKNIQYF	TGCAGTGCTAGAGATTTTGAGGGTAAAAACATTCAGTACTTC
TRBJ1-2	many	NA	TRBV2	CASSEQGTDYGYTF	TGTGCCAGCAGTGAACAGGGGACGGACTATGGCTACACCTTC
TRBJ2-7	many	TRBD2	TRBV4-2	CASSQESGTTLYEQYF	TGTGCCAGCAGCCAGGAATCCGGGACTACCCTCTACGAGCAGTACTTC
TRBJ2-3	many	TRBD2	TRBV6-5	CASSQRAGGTDTQYF	TGTGCCAGCAGTCAAAGGGCGGGAGGCACAGATACGCAGTATTTT
TRBJ2-5	many	NA	TRBV24-1	CATSDPGRAETQYF	TGTGCCACCAGTGATCCGGGACGGGCGGAGACCCAGTACTTC
TRBJ1-2	few	NA	TRBV27	CASSPLGQDSYGYTF	TGTGCCAGCAGTCCCCTCGGGCAGGACTCCTATGGCTACACCTTC
TRBJ2-7	many	NA	TRBV6-2/TRBV6-3	CASSYIQRLEQYF	TGTGCCAGCAGTTACATACAGCGGCTCGAGCAGTACTTC
TRBJ2-1	NA	NA	TRBV28	CASSLLARSYNEQFF	TGTGCCAGCAGTCTTTTAGCGCGCTCCTACAATGAGCAGTTCTTC
TRBJ2-2	many	TRBD2	TRBV19	CASSLRTSGRFANTGELFF	TGTGCCAGTAGTTTACGGACTAGCGGGAGGTTCGCGAACACCGGGGAGCTGTTTTTT
TRBJ2-3	NA	TRBD1	TRBV7-2	CASSRRQGRTDTQYF	TGTGCCAGCAGCCGCCGACAGGGGAGGACAGATACGCAGTATTTT
TRBJ2-7	NA	TRBD1	TRBV28	CASSTTGDPYVQYF	TGTGCCAGCAGTACAACAGGGGATCCCTACGTGCAGTACTTC
TRBJ1-2	many	NA	TRBV5-8	CASSKANYGYTF	TGTGCCAGCAGCAAGGCTAACTATGGCTACACCTTC